A selection of T cell receptor beta chains follows, all from one sample in a study of blood T cell repertoires in COVID-19. The assay was immunoSEQ multiplex PCR, and TCRdb's table has in-frame clones only and misses some. The table shows fewer than 250,000 clones, with almost 85% occurring only once. Material: peripheral blood. These TCRs come from a man aged 50 to 60 with acute or convalescent COVID-19. CDR3s include the opening cysteine and the closing phenylalanine or tryptophan. Fields, in order: V gene, D gene, J gene, clone size, CDR3 protein, CDR3 DNA. A D gene is named only where the DNA matches it firmly. Only some rows state a clone size, as once, few, many or a class for expanded clones.

v_gene: TRBV4-2; d_gene: TRBD1; j_gene: TRBJ1-1; abundance: .; CDR3aa: CASSQGTGSTEAFF; CDR3nt: TGTGCCAGCAGCCAAGGGACAGGTTCCACTGAAGCTTTCTTT
v_gene: TRBV11-2; d_gene: TRBD1; j_gene: TRBJ1-2; abundance: .; CDR3aa: CASSRTGEGDGYTF; CDR3nt: TGTGCCAGCAGCCGGACAGGGGAAGGGGATGGCTACACCTTC
v_gene: TRBV10-2; d_gene: .; j_gene: TRBJ2-7; abundance: .; CDR3aa: CASTFMAGEQYF; CDR3nt: TGCGCCAGCACCTTCATGGCCGGGGAGCAGTACTTC
v_gene: TRBV6-1; d_gene: .; j_gene: TRBJ1-1; abundance: .; CDR3aa: CASSEIPFSGSASGKAFF; CDR3nt: TGTGCCAGCAGTGAAATCCCCTTCTCGGGGAGCGCGTCGGGGAAGGCTTTCTTT
v_gene: TRBV4-2; d_gene: TRBD1; j_gene: TRBJ2-7; abundance: .; CDR3aa: CASSQAGQGGNEQYF; CDR3nt: TGTGCCAGCAGCCAAGCGGGACAGGGTGGTAACGAGCAGTACTTC
v_gene: TRBV9; d_gene: TRBD2; j_gene: TRBJ2-3; abundance: .; CDR3aa: CASSVSPLGGGVPGYTQYF; CDR3nt: TGTGCCAGCAGCGTATCCCCCCTGGGCGGGGGGGTTCCGGGGTATACGCAGTATTTT
v_gene: TRBV7-3; d_gene: .; j_gene: TRBJ2-7; abundance: .; CDR3aa: CASSLRRGNPYEQYF; CDR3nt: TGTGCCAGCAGCTTAAGAAGGGGCAACCCCTACGAGCAGTACTTC
v_gene: TRBV27; d_gene: .; j_gene: TRBJ2-2; abundance: few; CDR3aa: CASSWGLSNTGELFF; CDR3nt: TGTGCCAGCAGCTGGGGACTCTCGAACACCGGGGAGCTGTTTTTT
v_gene: TRBV19; d_gene: .; j_gene: TRBJ2-2; abundance: .; CDR3aa: CASSIRVDTGELFF; CDR3nt: TGTGCCAGTAGTATCCGGGTTGACACCGGGGAGCTGTTTTTT
v_gene: TRBV30; d_gene: .; j_gene: TRBJ1-5; abundance: .; CDR3aa: CAWNRDIDQPQHF; CDR3nt: TGTGCCTGGAACCGGGACATCGATCAGCCCCAGCATTTT
v_gene: TRBV24-1; d_gene: TRBD2; j_gene: TRBJ2-1; abundance: .; CDR3aa: CATSDLTSANEQFF; CDR3nt: TGTGCCACCAGTGACCTTACTAGCGCCAATGAGCAGTTCTTC
v_gene: TRBV5-1; d_gene: .; j_gene: TRBJ1-1; abundance: .; CDR3aa: CASSLSGGTEAFF; CDR3nt: TGCGCCAGCAGCTTGTCGGGGGGCACTGAAGCTTTCTTT
v_gene: TRBV28; d_gene: TRBD2; j_gene: TRBJ2-1; abundance: .; CDR3aa: CASFPPGLAFNEQFF; CDR3nt: TGTGCCAGCTTCCCTCCGGGACTAGCTTTCAATGAGCAGTTCTTC
v_gene: TRBV28; d_gene: .; j_gene: TRBJ1-4; abundance: .; CDR3aa: CASSGHSTNEKLFF; CDR3nt: TGTGCCAGCAGTGGGCACTCAACTAATGAAAAACTGTTTTTT
v_gene: TRBV6-5; d_gene: TRBD1; j_gene: TRBJ1-2; abundance: .; CDR3aa: CASSSWTGVVNYGYTF; CDR3nt: TGTGCCAGCAGTTCTTGGACAGGGGTAGTCAACTATGGCTACACCTTC
v_gene: TRBV2; d_gene: .; j_gene: TRBJ2-2; abundance: .; CDR3aa: CASNRGQFYTGELFF; CDR3nt: TGTGCCAGCAATCGGGGTCAGTTTTACACCGGGGAGCTGTTTTTT
v_gene: TRBV6-6; d_gene: TRBD2; j_gene: TRBJ2-7; abundance: .; CDR3aa: CASSLFSGGPSVTYEQYF; CDR3nt: TGTGCCAGCAGTCTATTTAGCGGGGGGCCATCCGTAACCTACGAGCAGTACTTC
v_gene: TRBV19; d_gene: .; j_gene: TRBJ1-5; abundance: .; CDR3aa: CASSIGGGIQPQHF; CDR3nt: TGTGCCAGTAGTATTGGGGGGGGGATCCAGCCCCAGCATTTT
v_gene: TRBV10-1; d_gene: TRBD2; j_gene: TRBJ2-1; abundance: .; CDR3aa: CASSDPPRGGNEQFF; CDR3nt: TGCGCCAGCAGTGACCCCCCCCGGGGGGGCAATGAGCAGTTCTTC
v_gene: TRBV10-1; d_gene: .; j_gene: TRBJ1-1; abundance: .; CDR3aa: CASSGNMNTEAFF; CDR3nt: TGCGCCAGCTCGGGGAATATGAACACTGAAGCTTTCTTT
v_gene: TRBV4-1; d_gene: .; j_gene: TRBJ1-6; abundance: few; CDR3aa: CASSQDPPEQAVGSPLHF; CDR3nt: TGCGCCAGCAGCCAAGATCCCCCGGAACAGGCCGTGGGGTCACCCCTCCACTTT
v_gene: TRBV7-9; d_gene: .; j_gene: TRBJ1-5; abundance: .; CDR3aa: CASSLNQDQPQHF; CDR3nt: TGTGCCAGCAGCCTTAACCAGGATCAGCCCCAGCATTTT
v_gene: TRBV5-1; d_gene: .; j_gene: TRBJ1-1; abundance: .; CDR3aa: CASNLGPGYPDGTEAFF; CDR3nt: TGCGCCAGTAACCTCGGCCCGGGATACCCCGACGGAACTGAAGCTTTCTTT
v_gene: TRBV29-1; d_gene: .; j_gene: TRBJ1-2; abundance: .; CDR3aa: CSVDYQGNYGYTF; CDR3nt: TGCAGCGTTGACTACCAGGGCAACTATGGCTACACCTTC
v_gene: TRBV24-1; d_gene: TRBD1; j_gene: TRBJ2-7; abundance: .; CDR3aa: CATSPGTGPYEQYF; CDR3nt: TGTGCCACCTCCCCGGGGACAGGGCCCTACGAGCAGTACTTC
v_gene: TRBV10-3; d_gene: .; j_gene: TRBJ1-2; abundance: .; CDR3aa: CAIEASYGYTF; CDR3nt: TGTGCCATCGAGGCATCTTATGGCTACACCTTC
v_gene: TRBV5-1; d_gene: TRBD2; j_gene: TRBJ2-7; abundance: .; CDR3aa: CASSTLAGYAALERYEQYF; CDR3nt: TGCGCCAGCAGCACCTTAGCGGGGTACGCTGCGCTAGAGCGCTACGAGCAGTACTTC
v_gene: TRBV30; d_gene: .; j_gene: TRBJ1-1; abundance: .; CDR3aa: CAWNRGFEAFF; CDR3nt: TGTGCCTGGAACCGGGGATTTGAAGCTTTCTTT
v_gene: TRBV5-1; d_gene: .; j_gene: TRBJ2-7; abundance: .; CDR3aa: CASSLGRGNSYEQYF; CDR3nt: TGCGCCAGCAGCTTGGGACGGGGAAACTCCTACGAGCAGTACTTC
v_gene: TRBV20-1; d_gene: .; j_gene: TRBJ1-6; abundance: .; CDR3aa: CSASRVRDNSPLHF; CDR3nt: TGCAGTGCTAGTCGGGTTCGGGATAATTCACCCCTCCACTTT
v_gene: TRBV2; d_gene: .; j_gene: TRBJ1-5; abundance: .; CDR3aa: CASSSTGSNQPQHF; CDR3nt: TGTGCCAGCAGTTCGACAGGCAGCAATCAGCCCCAGCATTTT
v_gene: TRBV5-1; d_gene: TRBD1; j_gene: TRBJ1-1; abundance: .; CDR3aa: CASSGGQPNTEAFF; CDR3nt: TGCGCCAGCAGCGGGGGACAGCCGAACACTGAAGCTTTCTTT
v_gene: TRBV28; d_gene: .; j_gene: TRBJ1-2; abundance: .; CDR3aa: CASSIQDSGSYGYTF; CDR3nt: TGTGCCAGCAGCATCCAGGACAGCGGGAGCTATGGCTACACCTTC
v_gene: TRBV7-2; d_gene: .; j_gene: TRBJ2-1; abundance: .; CDR3aa: CASTRLRGSSYNEQFF; CDR3nt: TGTGCCAGCACGCGCCTCCGGGGAAGCTCCTACAATGAGCAGTTCTTC
v_gene: TRBV6-1; d_gene: .; j_gene: TRBJ1-5; abundance: once; CDR3aa: CASSENSAGDQPQHF; CDR3nt: TGTGCCAGCAGTGAAAACTCGGCAGGGGATCAGCCCCAGCATTTT
v_gene: TRBV7-2; d_gene: TRBD2; j_gene: TRBJ2-1; abundance: .; CDR3aa: CASSSPRRSGGANEQFF; CDR3nt: TGTGCCAGCAGCTCCCCCAGGCGGAGCGGGGGGGCCAATGAGCAGTTCTTC
v_gene: TRBV27; d_gene: .; j_gene: TRBJ1-2; abundance: .; CDR3aa: CASSPRLGNYGYTF; CDR3nt: TGTGCCAGCAGTCCACGACTCGGAAACTATGGCTACACCTTC
v_gene: TRBV3-1/TRBV3-2; d_gene: .; j_gene: TRBJ2-1; abundance: .; CDR3aa: CASSQAQGGVFSSYNEQFF; CDR3nt: TGTGCCAGCAGCCAAGCCCAAGGCGGGGTCTTTAGCTCCTACAATGAGCAGTTCTTC
v_gene: TRBV19; d_gene: TRBD2; j_gene: TRBJ2-1; abundance: .; CDR3aa: CASTQATSGGLSYNEQFF; CDR3nt: TGTGCCAGTACCCAAGCGACTAGCGGGGGCCTCTCCTACAATGAGCAGTTCTTC
v_gene: TRBV11-2; d_gene: .; j_gene: TRBJ1-5; abundance: .; CDR3aa: CASSQEGQPQHF; CDR3nt: TGTGCCAGCAGCCAGGAGGGTCAGCCCCAGCATTTT
v_gene: TRBV9; d_gene: .; j_gene: TRBJ2-5; abundance: once; CDR3aa: CASSVGGGIKETQYF; CDR3nt: TGTGCCAGCAGCGTAGGTGGGGGGATCAAAGAGACCCAGTACTTC
v_gene: TRBV10-3; d_gene: TRBD2; j_gene: TRBJ2-3; abundance: .; CDR3aa: CAIRATLAGVLSDTQYF; CDR3nt: TGTGCCATCAGGGCCACACTAGCGGGAGTGTTATCGGATACGCAGTATTTT
v_gene: TRBV7-9; d_gene: .; j_gene: TRBJ1-3; abundance: .; CDR3aa: CASSSPQPGNSGNTIYF; CDR3nt: TGTGCCAGCAGCTCGCCTCAACCAGGGAATTCTGGAAACACCATATATTTT
v_gene: TRBV7-9; d_gene: .; j_gene: TRBJ1-6; abundance: many; CDR3aa: CASSGRTYNSPLHF; CDR3nt: TGTGCCAGCAGTGGGCGGACTTATAATTCACCCCTCCACTTT
v_gene: TRBV19; d_gene: .; j_gene: TRBJ1-5; abundance: .; CDR3aa: CASSIAGVGNQPQHF; CDR3nt: TGTGCCAGTAGTATTGCCGGGGTTGGCAATCAGCCCCAGCATTTT
v_gene: TRBV11-2; d_gene: .; j_gene: TRBJ2-7; abundance: once; CDR3aa: CASSLGQVSYEQYF; CDR3nt: TGTGCCAGCAGCTTAGGGCAGGTTTCCTACGAGCAGTACTTC
v_gene: TRBV19; d_gene: .; j_gene: TRBJ1-2; abundance: .; CDR3aa: CASHKGTGKGVDGYTF; CDR3nt: TGTGCCAGTCACAAAGGAACAGGGAAGGGAGTCGATGGCTACACCTTC
v_gene: TRBV6-6; d_gene: TRBD1; j_gene: TRBJ2-7; abundance: .; CDR3aa: CASSGTGVNEQYF; CDR3nt: TGTGCCAGCAGTGGCACAGGGGTTAACGAGCAGTACTTC
v_gene: TRBV6-5; d_gene: .; j_gene: TRBJ2-3; abundance: .; CDR3aa: CASSSDRSPGTDTQYF; CDR3nt: TGTGCCAGCAGTTCAGACAGGTCCCCTGGCACAGATACGCAGTATTTT
v_gene: TRBV11-2; d_gene: .; j_gene: TRBJ1-5; abundance: .; CDR3aa: CASSLNGLNQPQHF; CDR3nt: TGTGCCAGCAGCTTAAATGGACTCAATCAGCCCCAGCATTTT
v_gene: TRBV6-5; d_gene: TRBD2; j_gene: TRBJ2-7; abundance: .; CDR3aa: CASRVAGTYEQYF; CDR3nt: TGTGCCAGCAGGGTAGCGGGGACCTACGAGCAGTACTTC
v_gene: TRBV19; d_gene: .; j_gene: TRBJ2-5; abundance: .; CDR3aa: CASSIDASGWETQYF; CDR3nt: TGTGCCAGTAGTATAGATGCTTCGGGGTGGGAGACCCAGTACTTC
v_gene: TRBV4-1; d_gene: TRBD2; j_gene: TRBJ2-3; abundance: few; CDR3aa: CASSQVSGVTDTQYF; CDR3nt: TGCGCCAGCAGCCAAGTTAGCGGGGTCACAGATACGCAGTATTTT
v_gene: TRBV27; d_gene: TRBD1; j_gene: TRBJ1-2; abundance: .; CDR3aa: CASTVGQGYGYTF; CDR3nt: TGTGCCAGCACCGTGGGACAGGGATATGGCTACACCTTC
v_gene: TRBV5-5; d_gene: .; j_gene: TRBJ1-1; abundance: .; CDR3aa: CASSLTGPLTEAFF; CDR3nt: TGTGCCAGCAGCTTGACAGGGCCGCTCACTGAAGCTTTCTTT
v_gene: TRBV5-1; d_gene: .; j_gene: TRBJ2-5; abundance: .; CDR3aa: CASSLTGWGETQYF; CDR3nt: TGCGCCAGCAGCTTAACAGGGTGGGGAGAGACCCAGTACTTC
v_gene: TRBV15; d_gene: .; j_gene: TRBJ1-2; abundance: .; CDR3aa: CATSVDLNGVYGYTF; CDR3nt: TGTGCCACCAGCGTGGACCTTAACGGGGTCTATGGCTACACCTTC